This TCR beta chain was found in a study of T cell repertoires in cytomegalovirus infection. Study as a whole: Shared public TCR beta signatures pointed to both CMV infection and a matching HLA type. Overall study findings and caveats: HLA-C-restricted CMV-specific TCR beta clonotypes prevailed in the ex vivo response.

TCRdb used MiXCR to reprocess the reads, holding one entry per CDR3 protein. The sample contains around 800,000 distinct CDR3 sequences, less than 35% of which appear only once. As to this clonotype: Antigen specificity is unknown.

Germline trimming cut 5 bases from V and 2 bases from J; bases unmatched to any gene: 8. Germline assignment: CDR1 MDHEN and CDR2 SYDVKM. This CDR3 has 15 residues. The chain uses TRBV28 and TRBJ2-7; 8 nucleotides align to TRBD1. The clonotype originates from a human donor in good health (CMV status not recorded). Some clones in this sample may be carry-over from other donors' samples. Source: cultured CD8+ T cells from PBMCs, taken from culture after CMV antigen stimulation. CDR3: CASSPRQGPTYEQYV. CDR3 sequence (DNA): TGTGCCAGCAGTCCTCGACAGGGGCCTACCTACGAGCAGTACGTC.